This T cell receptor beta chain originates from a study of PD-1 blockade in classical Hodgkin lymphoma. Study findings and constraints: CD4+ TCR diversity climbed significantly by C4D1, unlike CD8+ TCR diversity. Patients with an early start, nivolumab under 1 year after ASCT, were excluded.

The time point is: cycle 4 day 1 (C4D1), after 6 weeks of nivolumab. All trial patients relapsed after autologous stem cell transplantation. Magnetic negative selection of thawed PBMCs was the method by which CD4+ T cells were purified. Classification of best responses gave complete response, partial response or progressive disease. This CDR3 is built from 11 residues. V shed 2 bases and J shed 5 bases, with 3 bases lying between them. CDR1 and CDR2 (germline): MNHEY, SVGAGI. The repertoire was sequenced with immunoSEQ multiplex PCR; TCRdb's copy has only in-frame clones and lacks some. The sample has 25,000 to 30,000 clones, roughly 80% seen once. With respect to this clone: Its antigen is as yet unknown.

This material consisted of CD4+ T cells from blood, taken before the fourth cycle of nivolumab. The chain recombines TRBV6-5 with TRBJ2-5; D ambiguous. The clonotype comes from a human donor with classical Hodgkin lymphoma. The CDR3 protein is CASSYRETQYF. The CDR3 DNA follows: TGTGCCAGCAGTTACCGTGAGACCCAGTACTTC.